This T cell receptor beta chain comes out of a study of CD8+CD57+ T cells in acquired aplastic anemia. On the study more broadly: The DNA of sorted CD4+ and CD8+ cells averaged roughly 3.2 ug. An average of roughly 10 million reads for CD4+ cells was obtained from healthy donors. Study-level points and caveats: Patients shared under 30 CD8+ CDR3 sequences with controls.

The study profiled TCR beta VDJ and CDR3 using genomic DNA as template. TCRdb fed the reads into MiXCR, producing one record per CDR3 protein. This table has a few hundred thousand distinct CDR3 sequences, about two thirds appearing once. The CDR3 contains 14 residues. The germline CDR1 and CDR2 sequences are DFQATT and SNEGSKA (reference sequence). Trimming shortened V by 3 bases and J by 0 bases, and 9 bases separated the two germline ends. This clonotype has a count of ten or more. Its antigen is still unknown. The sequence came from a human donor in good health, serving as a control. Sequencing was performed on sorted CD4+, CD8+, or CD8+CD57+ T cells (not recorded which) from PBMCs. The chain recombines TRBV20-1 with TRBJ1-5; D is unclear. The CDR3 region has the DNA TGCAGTGCTAGTTACCAGGCTAGCAATCAGCCCCAGCATTTT. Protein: CSASYQASNQPQHF.